This T cell receptor (beta chain) was captured by sequencing in a study of blood T cell repertoires in COVID-19. Study information: Acute and convalescent COVID-19 specimens originated in the United States, Italy and Spain. From T cells, B-cell-depleted T cells, or PBMCs came the material, which was cDNA or gDNA.

Germline V gene sequence: CDR1 LNHDA, CDR2 SQIVND (reference sequence). The CDR3 consists of 15 residues. Trimming took 6 bases from V and 9 from J; bases not matched to a gene: 5. In the authors' workflow: Reference gene primer amplification yielded estimated nucleated cell counts. This table comes from immunoSEQ multiplex PCR, and its TCRdb copy is limited to in-frame clones, with some not included. The V and J calls and clone size come from that table; D and trimming were worked out from the DNA. This table holds some 190,000 clones, 88% found once. V and J are TRBV19 and TRBJ2-1; TRBD2 matches 16 bases. This receptor was taken from a middle-aged woman who had recovered from COVID-19. The sample consisted of peripheral blood. The CDR3 DNA reads TGTGCCAGTAGGGGACTAGCGGGAGGGCCCGTTGAGCAGTTCTTC. It specifies CASRGLAGGPVEQFF.